These 21 T cell receptor beta chains share one sample of origin, sequenced in a study of blood T cell repertoires in COVID-19. The protocol was immunoSEQ multiplex PCR, while the TCRdb copy is restricted to in-frame clones and leaves out a portion. This table holds about 200,000 clones, 90% found once. The sample consisted of peripheral blood. The origin of the receptors is a man in his fifties or sixties with acute or convalescent COVID-19.

The chain joins TRBV6-2 or TRBV6-3 to TRBJ2-5, with 11 positions matching TRBD1. This CDR3 spans 19 amino acids. Germline CDR1 reads MNHEY; CDR2 reads SVGEGT. The J segment lost 3 bases and the V segment lost 3 bases, leaving 15 bases of the junction unmatched. The CDR3 here is CASSYLPQSPGQGEETQYF. The CDR3 DNA reads as TGTGCCAGCAGTTATCTCCCCCAATCCCCGGGACAGGGGGAAGAGACCCAGTACTTC.

The J gene is TRBJ1-1, the V gene TRBV4-2; tentative D call: TRBD1 (5 bases). The CDR3 loop spans 15 amino acids. V was trimmed by 0 bases and J by 0 bases, leaving 8 bases between them. Germline CDR1 reads LGHNA; CDR2 reads YNFKEQ. CDR3 in amino acids: CASSQDVTVNTEAFF. The CDR3 DNA reads TGTGCCAGCAGCCAAGATGTGACAGTGAACACTGAAGCTTTCTTT.

This rearrangement joins TRBV5-1 to TRBJ2-7; 8 nucleotides agree with TRBD2. The V and J ends lost 4 bases and 6 bases, in that order; junction bases with no gene match: 3. The germline CDR1 and CDR2 sequences are SGHRS and YFSETQ. CDR3 length: 12 residues. The CDR3 sequence is CASSPGGTEQYV. In DNA form, the CDR3 reads TGCGCCAGCAGCCCGGGGGGGACCGAGCAGTACGTC.

The chain uses TRBV27 and TRBJ2-1; a possible D gene is TRBD1 (6 bases). Germline V lookup: CDR1 MNHEY, CDR2 SMNVEV (reference sequence). There are 17 residues in the CDR3. V was pared by 4 bases and J by 7 bases, with 23 bases between. In DNA form, the CDR3 reads TGTGCCAGCAGTTCCCCTGGACGTGGGGGCTCGTTGAATGAGCAGTTCTTC. Its protein product is CASSSPGRGGSLNEQFF.

The CDR3 region is CASSSTTRQGSYNEQFF. In DNA form, the CDR3 reads TGTGCCAGCAGTTCAACAACCCGACAGGGTTCCTACAATGAGCAGTTCTTC. The chain is built from TRBV28 and TRBJ2-1; TRBD1 matches at 7 bases. Germline CDR1 MDHEN, CDR2 SYDVKM. The CDR3 is 17 amino acids. The trim removed 4 bases at V and 1 base at J, leaving 10 bases unmatched.

This rearrangement joins TRBV5-1 to TRBJ1-3; the D gene is possibly TRBD1 (6 bases). V was clipped by 4 bases and J by 0 bases, with 20 bases between them. This CDR3 is built from 18 residues. CDR1 is SGHRS, CDR2 YFSETQ, per germline. This CDR3 reads CASSRDRSGASSGNTIYF. CDR3 nucleotides: TGCGCCAGCAGCCGAGACAGGTCGGGTGCGTCCTCTGGAAACACCATATATTTT.

The chain links TRBV6-5 to TRBJ2-6; no reliable D call. Germline CDR1 and CDR2: MNHEY and SVGAGI. This CDR3 comprises 15 residues. Trimming shortened V by 6 bases and J by 1 base, and 10 bases separated the two germline ends. CDR3 sequence reads: CASRARQSGANVLTF. Written as DNA, the CDR3 is TGTGCCAGCAGAGCCAGGCAGTCTGGGGCCAACGTCCTGACTTTC.

The rearrangement joins TRBV27 to TRBJ2-1, with D tentatively TRBD2 (6 bases). Germline CDR1 reads MNHEY; CDR2 reads SMNVEV (reference sequence). The CDR3 totals 13 residues. The V end was cut by 3 bases, the J end by 8 bases, with 11 bases between. The CDR3 nucleotides read TGTGCCAGCAGTTTGACTAGTGGCGATGAGCAGTTCTTC. Encoded protein: CASSLTSGDEQFF.

A few counts support this clone. The V and J genes are TRBV9 and TRBJ1-5, with D unclear. The germline gives CDR1 SGDLS, CDR2 YYNGEE. This CDR3 spans 16 amino acids. V dropped 4 bases and J dropped 4 bases, with 18 bases sitting between them. The CDR3 coding sequence is TGTGCCAGCAGCATCTTCGGAGGGAGGGAGAATCAGCCCCAGCATTTT. Translation: CASSIFGGRENQPQHF. Complete variable domain (other parts from reference TRBV9 and TRBJ1-5): DSGVTQTPKHLITATGQRVTLRCSPRSGDLSVYWYQQSLDQGLQFLIQYYNGEERAKGNILERFSAQQFPDLHSELNLSSLELGDSALYFCASSIFGGRENQPQHFGDGTRLSIL.

The chain is built from TRBV28 and TRBJ2-6; possibly TRBD1 for D (6 bases). Germline V gene lookup returns CDR1 MDHEN and CDR2 SYDVKM. The CDR3 is 16 residues long. Trimming shortened V by 6 bases and J by 1 base, and 13 bases separated the two germline ends. The CDR3 nucleotides are TGTGCCAGCAGGCCGAACCAGGGGTCTGGGGCCAACGTCCTGACTTTC. Amino acid sequence: CASRPNQGSGANVLTF.

J is TRBJ1-1 and V is TRBV29-1; 9 nucleotides match TRBD1. This CDR3 comprises 12 residues. V was pared by 3 bases and J by 12 bases, with 8 bases of the junction left unmatched. CDR1 and CDR2 (germline): SQVTM, ANQGSEA. This chain's CDR3 is CSVDPGTGMTFF. CDR3 nucleotide sequence: TGCAGCGTTGATCCGGGGACAGGGATGACTTTCTTT.

In DNA form, the CDR3 reads TGTGCCAGCAGCCAAGAACTAGCGGGAGCAGCAGATACGCAGTATTTT. Amino acid sequence: CASSQELAGAADTQYF. The chain recombines TRBV3-1 (or the pseudogene TRBV3-2) with TRBJ2-3, with 11 positions matching TRBD2. This CDR3 comprises 16 residues. From germline, CDR1 is LGHDT and CDR2 YNNKEL (reference sequence). V shed 0 bases, J shed 4 bases, and the junction held 3 bases outside the gene matches.

Only one count was recorded for this clone. The genes are TRBV29-1 and TRBJ1-1, with D perhaps TRBD1 (6 bases). This CDR3 comprises 14 residues. CDR1 and CDR2 from the germline V gene are SQVTM and ANQGSEA. V gave up 6 bases and J gave up 0 bases, with 14 bases separating them. CDR3 in DNA: TGCAGCGTGGGCTTTGGGGACATGAACACTGAAGCTTTCTTT. It is translated as CSVGFGDMNTEAFF. Together with reference TRBV29-1 and TRBJ1-1, the CDR3 gives the full variable domain: SAVISQKPSRDICQRGTSLTIQCQVDSQVTMMFWYRQQPGQSLTLIATANQGSEATYESGFVIDKFPISRPNLTFSTLTVSNMSPEDSSIYLCSVGFGDMNTEAFFGQGTRLTVV.

In DNA, the CDR3 is TGTGCCAGCAGTCACCCCCCGTCCGGGACTAGATCCTACGAGCAGTACTTC. Its protein product is CASSHPPSGTRSYEQYF. The gene calls are TRBV27 and TRBJ2-7; 8 positions match TRBD2. The V segment lost 5 bases and the J segment 1 base; nucleotides outside the gene matches: 13. CDR1 is MNHEY, CDR2 SMNVEV, per germline (reference sequence). This CDR3 is 17 amino acids long.

As DNA, the CDR3 is TGTGCCAGCAGTTCCGGGGGGCATGGCAATCAGCCCCAGCATTTT. This encodes CASSSGGHGNQPQHF. The chain is built from TRBV27 and TRBJ1-5; TRBD1 might be the D (6 bases). This CDR3 comprises 15 residues. Per the germline V gene, CDR1 is MNHEY and CDR2 is SMNVEV (reference sequence). V was trimmed by 4 bases and J by 2 bases, leaving 12 bases between them.

The chain couples TRBV7-8 to TRBJ1-5; D is uncertain. This CDR3 region has 13 residues. Germline-derived CDR1 and CDR2 are SGHVS and FQNEAQ. V was cut by 5 bases and J by 4 bases, with 9 bases left in between. This CDR3 reads CASSPAPNQPQHF. The CDR3 bases are TGTGCCAGCAGCCCAGCCCCTAATCAGCCCCAGCATTTT.

This clone was seen only once. The chain recombines TRBV2 with TRBJ2-3; D remains ambiguous. The CDR3 extends over 15 amino acids. V was trimmed by 6 bases and J by 4 bases, leaving 17 bases between them. Germline lookup yields CDR1 SNHLY and CDR2 FYNNEI. CDR3 sequence: CASRIFDFPPDTQYF. For the CDR3, the DNA is TGTGCCAGCAGGATCTTCGACTTCCCCCCAGATACGCAGTATTTT.

The chain is built from TRBV19 and TRBJ2-2; 11 bases line up with TRBD1. The CDR3 runs to 15 residues. Germline CDR1 LNHDA, CDR2 SQIVND (reference sequence). Trimming cost V 7 bases and J 4 bases; bases outside gene matches: 5. CDR3 residues: CASNSGTGGTGELFF. In DNA, the CDR3 is TGTGCCAGTAACTCCGGGACAGGGGGCACCGGGGAGCTGTTTTTT.

The chain links TRBV20-1 to TRBJ1-1; 7 nucleotides line up with TRBD1. With 3 bases clipped from V and 1 base from J, the junction kept 8 bases outside the gene matches. The germline V gene encodes CDR1 DFQATT and CDR2 SNEGSKA (reference sequence). This CDR3 region has 15 residues. This CDR3 reads CSASPPGGRNTEAFF. The CDR3 nucleotides are TGCAGTGCTAGTCCGCCAGGGGGTAGGAACACTGAAGCTTTCTTT.

The V call is TRBV7-9, the J call TRBJ2-3; 9 bases match TRBD2. The CDR3 length is 15 residues. The junction had 7 bases not matched to a gene; V was cut back by 5 bases and J by 4 bases. CDR1 and CDR2 from the germline V gene are SEHNR and FQNEAQ (reference sequence). The CDR3 region has the DNA TGTGCCAGCAGCCAGACTAGCGGCGTGGCAGATACGCAGTATTTT. This gives the protein CASSQTSGVADTQYF.

The count of this clone is one. V is TRBV5-1 and J is TRBJ2-1, with a possible D match to TRBD1 (5 bases). CDR3 length: 16 residues. In germline, CDR1 is SGHRS, CDR2 YFSETQ. Trimming removed 0 bases at V and 7 bases at J, with 17 bases between. DNA of the CDR3: TGCGCCAGCAGCTTGGGACAGACGGGTACGAAGAATGAGCAGTTCTTC. Residues: CASSLGQTGTKNEQFF. Together with reference TRBV5-1 and TRBJ2-1, the CDR3 gives the full variable domain: KAGVTQTPRYLIKTRGQQVTLSCSPISGHRSVSWYQQTPGQGLQFLFEYFSETQRNKGNFPGRFSGRQFSNSRSEMNVSTLELGDSALYLCASSLGQTGTKNEQFFGPGTRLTVL.